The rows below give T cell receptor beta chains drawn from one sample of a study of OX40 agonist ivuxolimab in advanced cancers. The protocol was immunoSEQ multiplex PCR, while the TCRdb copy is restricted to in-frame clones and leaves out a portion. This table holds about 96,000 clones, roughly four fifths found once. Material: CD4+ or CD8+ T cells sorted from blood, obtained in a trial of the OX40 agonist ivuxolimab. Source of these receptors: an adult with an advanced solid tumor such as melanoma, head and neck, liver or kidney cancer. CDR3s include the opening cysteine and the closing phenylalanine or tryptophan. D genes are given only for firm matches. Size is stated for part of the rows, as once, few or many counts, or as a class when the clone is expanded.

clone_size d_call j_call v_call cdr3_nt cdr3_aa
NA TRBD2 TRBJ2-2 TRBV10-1 TGCGCCAGCAGTGAGTTGAGGACTAGCGGGAGCAGGTGGACCGGGGAGCTGTTTTTT CASSELRTSGSRWTGELFF
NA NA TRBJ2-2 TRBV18 TGTGCCAGCCACGGCGGGGTTGGCACCGGGGAGCTGTTTTTT CASHGGVGTGELFF
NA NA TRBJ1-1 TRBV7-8 TGTGCCAGCAGCTTGTTCGGACAGTCGTTGAACACTGAAGCTTTCTTT CASSLFGQSLNTEAFF
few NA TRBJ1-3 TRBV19 TGTGCCAGCGGGGTTGGGGGAATCCCCCACGGAAACACCATATATTTT CASGVGGIPHGNTIYF
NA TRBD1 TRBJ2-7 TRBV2 TGTGCCAGCAGTTCTCGGACAGGAGCGAGCTCCTACGAGCAGTACTTC CASSSRTGASSYEQYF
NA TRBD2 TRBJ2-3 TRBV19 TGTGCCAGTAGTATAGGTCCAGCGGGGCCCACAGATACGCAGTATTTT CASSIGPAGPTDTQYF
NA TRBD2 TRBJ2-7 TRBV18 TGTGCCAGCTCACCTAGTAGCTTAGCGGGAGACCCCTACGAGCAGTACTTC CASSPSSLAGDPYEQYF
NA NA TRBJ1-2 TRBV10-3 TGTGCCATCAGTGGTGGCCGGGGCTACACCTTC CAISGGRGYTF
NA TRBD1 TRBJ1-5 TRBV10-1 TGCGCCAGCAGGGTACAGGGGTGCAATCAGCCCCAGCATTTT CASRVQGCNQPQHF
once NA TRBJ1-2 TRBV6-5 TGTGCCAGCACCGCGGGGGGGTCCGCCTATGGCTACACCTTC CASTAGGSAYGYTF
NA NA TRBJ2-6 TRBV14 TGTGCCAGCAGCCCAAGGTACGGGGGGCCCTCTGGGGCCAACGTCCTGACTTTC CASSPRYGGPSGANVLTF
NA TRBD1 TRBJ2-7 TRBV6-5 TGTGCCAGCACTATGACAGGGTCCTACGAGCAGTACTTC CASTMTGSYEQYF
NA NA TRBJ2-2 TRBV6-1 TGTGCCAGCAGTTCAACAGTCAGGGACCCCGGGGAGCTGTTTTTT CASSSTVRDPGELFF
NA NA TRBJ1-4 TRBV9 TGTGCCAGCAGCGTAGGAGGGATCGGGGAAAAACTGTTTTTT CASSVGGIGEKLFF
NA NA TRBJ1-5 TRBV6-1 TGTGCCAGCAGTGACGGGACATTCAATCAGCCCCAGCATTTT CASSDGTFNQPQHF
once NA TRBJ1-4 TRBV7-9 TGTGCCAGCAGCTTACATCACAGGTTGAATGAAAAACTGTTTTTT CASSLHHRLNEKLFF
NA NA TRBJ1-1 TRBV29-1 TGCAGCGCTGAGAGGGACACTGAAGCTTTCTTT CSAERDTEAFF
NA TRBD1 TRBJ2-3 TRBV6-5 TGTGCCAGCAGTCAAGGGGGCGCAAATACGCAGTATTTT CASSQGGANTQYF
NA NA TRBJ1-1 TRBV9 TGTGCCAGCAGCGTCACAGAGGGCACTGAAGCTTTCTTT CASSVTEGTEAFF
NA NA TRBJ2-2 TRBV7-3 TGTGCCAGCAGCCCTACAGGGACCAACACCGGGGAGCTGTTTTTT CASSPTGTNTGELFF
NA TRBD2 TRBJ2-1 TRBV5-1 TGCGCCAGCAGCACCTCTAGCGGGGGCGCCGGCCATGAGCAGTTCTTC CASSTSSGGAGHEQFF
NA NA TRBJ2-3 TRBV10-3 TGTGCCATCAGTTTGTTTGGGGCAACAGATACGCAGTATTTT CAISLFGATDTQYF
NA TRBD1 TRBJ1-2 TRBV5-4 TGTGCCAGCAGCTTAGGGACAGGAACTAACTATGGCTACACCTTC CASSLGTGTNYGYTF